This T cell receptor (beta chain) is drawn from a study of cytomegalovirus exposure and HLA in healthy donors. Study-level findings and limits: Among donors in an Asian-associated ancestry cluster, a later analysis reportedly found fewer N-insertions than the approximately 670-donor mean.

Per the germline V gene, CDR1 is LNHDA and CDR2 is SQIVND (reference sequence). V was clipped by 6 bases and J by 0 bases, with 15 bases between them. The CDR3 has 16 residues. On this clone: Its antigen is as yet unknown.

Primers: 60 Vbeta forward and 13 Jbeta reverse. Method: immunoSEQ multiplex PCR; TCRdb's copy keeps in-frame clones and lacks some. The sample includes roughly 140,000 clones, 75% to 80% of them seen just once. The source material was PBMCs. The receptor was isolated from a young woman in good health and CMV-seropositive. The chain links TRBV19 to TRBJ1-5; a weak D match, TRBD1 (5 bases). DNA for the CDR3: TGTGCCAGTAGAAGATTCGACAGCTATAGCAATCAGCCCCAGCATTTT. Amino acids: CASRRFDSYSNQPQHF.